Listed below are T cell receptor beta chains from one sample, sequenced in a study of T-cell reconstitution after alpha-beta-depleted transplantation in children. One entry per CDR3 protein, called by TCRdb with MiXCR from the PCR reads. Of fewer than 700,000 distinct CDR3 sequences in the sample, under 15% were seen once. This specimen consisted of PBMCs, mostly from graft donor cells, obtained 360 days after TCRalphabeta/CD19-depleted stem cell transplant. The receptor source for this set is a male patient younger than 18 who had a stem cell transplant for acute myeloid leukemia, so the T cells may come from the graft donor. Each CDR3 is given with its conserved first and last residue. D genes are given only for firm matches.

V	J	D	CDR3
TRBV9	TRBJ2-7	NA	CASSAGQSFYEQYF
TRBV7-9	TRBJ1-5	NA	CASSSLPGIGSNQPQHF
TRBV3-1	TRBJ2-3	NA	CASSLRLGGSLADTQYF
TRBV7-8	TRBJ1-2	NA	CASSGRDRGYGYTF
TRBV4-3	TRBJ2-6	NA	CASSQEGGGANVLTF
TRBV10-3	TRBJ2-1	TRBD2	CAISEGLAEEVDEQFF
TRBV28	TRBJ2-3	NA	CASSFELDTQYF
TRBV20-1	TRBJ2-5	NA	CSGLVLETQYF
TRBV29-1	TRBJ2-7	TRBD1	CSVGPYSGTGPFYEQYF
TRBV28	TRBJ2-5	NA	CASSLFSGAHGTQYF
TRBV6-1	TRBJ1-2	NA	CASRQEPNYGYTF
TRBV12-3/TRBV12-4	TRBJ2-7	NA	CASSSDWASYEQYF
TRBV27	TRBJ2-5	TRBD2	CASSLIGLAGGTQYF
TRBV27	TRBJ2-1	NA	CASSFRDLPTYNEQFF
TRBV5-1	TRBJ2-2	NA	CASSLAKELFF
TRBV29-1	TRBJ2-5	TRBD1	CSVGTGVETQYF
TRBV20-1	TRBJ2-7	TRBD2	CSARYGLASYEQYF
TRBV11-2	TRBJ2-1	NA	CASTQTYNEQFF
TRBV3-1	TRBJ2-2	NA	CASSQDSEYTGELFF
TRBV9	TRBJ2-1	TRBD2	CASSARTQQLAGSSYNEQFF
TRBV20-1	TRBJ2-5	NA	CSARKEIQETQYF
TRBV27	TRBJ2-7	NA	CASSLGRANEQYF
TRBV4-3	TRBJ2-5	NA	CASSQEFGRSETQYF
TRBV21-1	TRBJ2-3	NA	CASSKTPFQTYTDTQYF
TRBV20-1	TRBJ2-5	TRBD1	CSARRTGTGKETQYF
TRBV6-5	TRBJ2-1	TRBD2	CASSTLAGGRNEQFF
TRBV10-3	TRBJ2-1	TRBD2	CAYRTSGVNEQFF
TRBV20-1	TRBJ2-2	NA	CSAPSLQGPSTGELFF
TRBV7-8	TRBJ2-1	NA	CASSLEKKTYNEQFF
TRBV12-3/TRBV12-4	TRBJ2-1	NA	CASSLAREQFF
TRBV5-5	TRBJ2-3	NA	CASSYIGLFTDTQYF
TRBV20-1	TRBJ2-7	TRBD2	CSASGTSGPASYEQYF
TRBV7-6	TRBJ2-3	NA	CASSFPDYTDTQYF
TRBV28	TRBJ2-7	TRBD1	CASSQQGGKNEQYF
TRBV7-6	TRBJ2-7	NA	CASSHLRGEDYEQYF
TRBV20-1	TRBJ2-1	NA	CSSRGLRGNEQFF
TRBV29-1	TRBJ2-3	TRBD1	CSVDPGGLSDTQYF
TRBV10-3	TRBJ2-2	NA	CAIGGLTGELFF
TRBV5-1	TRBJ2-3	TRBD2	CASSFRPSGLTDTQYF
TRBV6-1	TRBJ1-2	NA	CASSRFRVGYGYTF
TRBV28	TRBJ2-5	TRBD1	CASSIRNRGQNQETQYF
TRBV28	TRBJ2-2	TRBD2	CASKRRAGVVTGELFF
TRBV12-3/TRBV12-4	TRBJ1-3	NA	CASSLPLAGNTIYF
TRBV28	TRBJ2-3	NA	CASSKRFLADTQYF
TRBV20-1	TRBJ2-3	NA	CSARVADTQYF
TRBV28	TRBJ2-3	NA	CASSLLERYTDTQYF
TRBV11-2	TRBJ2-5	TRBD2	CASSAGTSGRGQETQYF
TRBV4-3	TRBJ2-7	TRBD1	CASSQDQGQGAYEQYF
TRBV28	TRBJ2-3	TRBD2	CASSLVGLAGRDTQYF
TRBV7-6	TRBJ2-2	NA	CASSLVLGTRAGELFF
TRBV20-1	TRBJ2-2	TRBD1	CSASQGANPGELFF
TRBV28	TRBJ1-1	NA	CASSFTGEEAFF
TRBV7-9	TRBJ2-1	TRBD2	CASSFSRLAVYNEQFF
TRBV29-1	TRBJ1-1	TRBD1	CSVGQGNTEAFF